This T cell receptor beta chain was recorded in a study of T cells in women clearing cervical HPV infection. Across the study: Donors had HPV16-related CIN3 or worse; 2 had invasive cancer.

This clone shows up as large by frequency. The antigen is not known. At one boundary the junction diverges from the germline segment, which might be a read error. The read ends 3 residues before the CDR3 terminus; that terminus is restored from the germline J gene. Overall study results and limits: Controls had more TRBV6-7 (0.16%) than cases (approximately 0.11%). T-cell numbers per sample were unknown and may explain richness differences.

The CDR3 consists of 14 residues. Germline assignment: CDR1 LGHNA and CDR2 YNFKEQ. Assay: immunoSEQ multiplex PCR; the TCRdb copy retains only in-frame clones and omits some. In total, the table holds 34,000 or so clones. Prevalent HPV16 infections were excluded; only incident single HPV16 infections included. The chain employs TRBV4-2 and TRBJ2-7, with 8 bases lining up with TRBD1. Material: blood buffy coat. The clonotype was recovered from a woman between 18 and 69 years old with a cervical HPV16 infection that either progressed to CIN3+ or cleared (not recorded which). The CDR3 DNA, read in part, is TGCGCCAGCAGCCGGGACAGGAGCTCTGACGAG. Protein sequence: CASSRDRSSDE. The whole CDR3 region reads CASSRDRSSDEQYF.